This T cell receptor beta chain was sequenced for a study of T cells in Graves' hyperthyroidism and ophthalmopathy (dated by TCRdb to about 2019). Background for the entire study: Peripheral blood samples were taken at the time of initial diagnosis, prior to any treatment. TCR V-J signatures able to tell the groups apart were searched for in a discovery cohort of 95 or so patients, of whom roughly 42 had Graves' ophthalmopathy and some 60 had stable Graves' hyperthyroidism. Prospective prediction of ophthalmopathy was tested in an independent validation cohort of fewer than 20 hyperthyroidism patients and roughly 16 patients who later progressed to ophthalmopathy. For training and testing, the 100 or so patients in the discovery cohort were randomly divided in a 7:3 ratio. In addition, the study compared T-cell repertoires in thyroid tissue and in blood from about six Graves' hyperthyroidism patients. After sampling, hyperthyroidism patients received methimazole starting at 30 mg daily, and ophthalmopathy patients received high-dose intravenous methylprednisolone. According to the paper, TCR Vbeta CDR3 sequencing was carried out on some 130 peripheral blood samples, which came from approximately 43 ophthalmopathy, around 75 hyperthyroidism and about 17 progressor patients. Summary of the overall study and its limitations: Most expanded thyroid clonotypes (frequency above 0.001) were also detected in blood, a finding suggesting that blood repertoires may reflect thyroid immune responses. In validation, the model predicted progression to ophthalmopathy a median of approximately 6.3 months before onset, with approximately 70% sensitivity and around 76% specificity. Ophthalmopathy was separated from stable hyperthyroidism by a 13 V-J signature model, with over 85% sensitivity and about 81% specificity obtained in cross-validation and 80%/75% obtained in testing. Sample size was not statistically predetermined, and blinding of investigators to group allocation was not performed.

This clonotype was seen more than once but under ten times. The target of this receptor is not known. Base qualities are not provided; no much larger clone lies one nucleotide away. A patient counted as having stable Graves' hyperthyroidism if no progression to ophthalmopathy occurred over 18 months of follow-up. The hyperthyroidism patients were between 18 and 65 years old and newly diagnosed, with a disease duration of less than 2 months. Patients with uncontrolled infections, other autoimmune diseases, pregnancy or lactation were excluded. Diagnoses were based on clinical symptoms, serum thyroxine and TRAb, thyroid ultrasound and orbital computed tomography. PBMCs were isolated from about 10 ml of fresh peripheral blood by Ficoll-Paque density gradient centrifugation. Total RNA was extracted using Trizol reagent, and RNA quality was assessed on an Agilent 2100 Bioanalyzer. Per the germline V gene, SGHRS is the CDR1 and YFSETQ is the CDR2. Inclusive of the bounding cysteine and phenylalanine, the CDR3 is 14 residues long. Only the CDR3 region is kept as DNA, spanning 42 bases read in frame from base 1. The V end loses 4 bases and the J end loses 3 bases, and a stretch of 10 bases separates them.

The TCR beta CDR3 regions were amplified from the RNA transcripts. The first round of RT-PCR for the TCR CDR3 was performed with the HTBI primer set and the Qiagen OneStep RT-PCR kit. The libraries were constructed in a second round of multiplex PCR and then size-selected and purified. Libraries were sequenced paired-end with 100 bp reads on an Illumina HiSeq2000. In the source study's methods: SOAPnuke was used to process the raw data, with reads discarded if the reads contained adapters or uncalled bases, had a mean Phred below 15, or lacked an exact constant-primer or identifier match. COPE v1.2.5 was used to merge high-quality paired reads, and clonotypes were defined as unique nucleotide sequences. MiTCR v1.1 was used to align clonotypes to the IMGT TRBV, TRBD and TRBJ reference segments. Analysis was restricted to V-J combinations with a frequency above 0.0001, which covered 99.2% of repertoires. A TCS score was defined as the ratio between F50 (clonal expansion) and ExV (chaos), using BLOSUM62-based TCRdist between CDR3 peptides within each V-J. Welch's t-statistics and random forest reduced 450 to 600 V-J features to around 14, which were used in a naive Bayes classifier (R e1071). TCRdb reworked the public reads: Q25 trimming with fastp, MiXCR clone assembly, productive beta chains retained. Every entry covers one CDR3 protein and lists the most common genes and DNA from its rows. Here the V and J calls rest on TCRdb's processing, not on the authors' analysis. For this sample there are 600,000 or so distinct CDR3 sequences; under 20% appear just once. 3.5% to 4% of the sample is held by the ten biggest clonotypes.

Sequencing used blood. Recombination connected TRBV5-1 to TRBJ2-2, with the D gene uncertain. The clonotype was recovered from a woman aged 25 to 45 with Graves' hyperthyroidism. The sequenced DNA is TGCGCCAGCAGCCAGCCGACTGACACCGGGGAGCTGTTTTTT. Its product reads: CASSQPTDTGELFF.